This TCR beta chain was sequenced during a study of T cells in Graves' hyperthyroidism and ophthalmopathy. This clonotype was detected ten times or more. Its target is not known. The study's findings and limits: The blood repertoire included most of the expanded thyroid clonotypes above 0.001.

RNA transcripts gave rise to amplified TCR beta CDR3 regions. The HTBI primer set drove a first-round RT-PCR of the TCR CDR3. Each CDR3 protein gets one entry after TCRdb re-called the multiplex PCR reads with MiXCR. The sample lists 250,000 or so distinct CDR3 sequences, about 16% occurring once. CDR3 length: 15 amino acids. With 4 bases clipped from V and 5 bases from J, the junction kept 10 bases outside the gene matches. Germline-derived CDR1 and CDR2 are LGHDT and YNNKEL (reference sequence). This chain connects TRBV3-1 to TRBJ1-2, with 7 bases identical to TRBD1. Sample: blood. The receptor comes from a woman in her fifties or sixties with Graves' hyperthyroidism that later progressed to Graves' ophthalmopathy. Here the CDR3 reads CASSRAGTASYGYTF. The DNA for the CDR3 is TGTGCCAGCAGCCGAGCCGGGACAGCAAGTTATGGCTACACCTTC.